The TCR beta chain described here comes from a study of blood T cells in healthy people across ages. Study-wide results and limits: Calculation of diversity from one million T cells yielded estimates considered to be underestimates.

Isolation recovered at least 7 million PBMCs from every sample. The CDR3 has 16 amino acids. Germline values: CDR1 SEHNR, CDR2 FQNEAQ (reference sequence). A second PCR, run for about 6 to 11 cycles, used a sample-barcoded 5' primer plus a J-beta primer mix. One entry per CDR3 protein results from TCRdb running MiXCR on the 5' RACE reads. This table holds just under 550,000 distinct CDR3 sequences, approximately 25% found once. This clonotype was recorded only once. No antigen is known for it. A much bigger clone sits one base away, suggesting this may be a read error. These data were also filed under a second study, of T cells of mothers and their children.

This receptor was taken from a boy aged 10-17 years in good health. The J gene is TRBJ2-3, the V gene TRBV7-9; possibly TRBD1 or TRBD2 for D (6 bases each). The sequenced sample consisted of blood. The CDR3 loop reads CTSSLGGPSGTDTQYF. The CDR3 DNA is TGTACCAGCAGCTTAGGGGGGCCTAGCGGCACAGATACGCAGTATTTT.